The source of this TCR beta chain is a study of T cell repertoires in cytomegalovirus infection. Study-wide background: HLA-B-restricted CMV epitopes that are well studied, plus recently identified HLA-C-restricted ones, were used by the study. Public TCR beta signatures marked donors with CMV infection and the matching HLA.

Concerning this clonotype itself: Its antigen is not known.

CDR3 size: 14 residues. Trimming removed 0 bases from V and 8 bases from J, with 13 bases in between. Germline lookup yields CDR1 MNHEY and CDR2 SMNVEV (reference sequence). TCRdb processed the reads anew with MiXCR; each CDR3 protein has one entry. The table shows about 900,000 distinct CDR3 sequences, with around a third occurring only once. Broader study findings: Clonotype analysis showed dominance of the ex vivo response by HLA-C-restricted CMV-specific TCR beta clonotypes.

This clonotype was obtained from a human donor in good health (CMV status not recorded). Some clones in this sample may be carry-over from other donors' samples. The rearrangement joins TRBV27 to TRBJ1-1; no clear D gene. The sequenced sample was cultured CD8+ T cells from PBMCs, obtained from culture after CMV antigen stimulation. CDR3 bases: TGTGCCAGCAGTTTATCAGCAGGCGGAAGAGAAGCTTTCTTT. Translating it yields CASSLSAGGREAFF.